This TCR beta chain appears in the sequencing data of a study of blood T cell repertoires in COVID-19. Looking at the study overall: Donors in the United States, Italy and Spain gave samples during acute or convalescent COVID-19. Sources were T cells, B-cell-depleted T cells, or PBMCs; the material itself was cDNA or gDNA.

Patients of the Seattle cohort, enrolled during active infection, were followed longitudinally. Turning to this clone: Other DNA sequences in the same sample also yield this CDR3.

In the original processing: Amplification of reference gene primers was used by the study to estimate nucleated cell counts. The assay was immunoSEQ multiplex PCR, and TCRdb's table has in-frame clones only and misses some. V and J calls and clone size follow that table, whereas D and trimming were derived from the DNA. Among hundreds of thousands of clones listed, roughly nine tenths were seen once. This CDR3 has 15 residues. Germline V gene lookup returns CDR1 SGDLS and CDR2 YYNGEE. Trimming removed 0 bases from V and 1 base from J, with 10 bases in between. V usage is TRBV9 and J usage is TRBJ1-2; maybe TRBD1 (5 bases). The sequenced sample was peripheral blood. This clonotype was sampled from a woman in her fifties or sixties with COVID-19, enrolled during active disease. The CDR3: CASSVEIGGNYGYTF. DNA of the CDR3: TGTGCCAGCAGCGTAGAAATCGGGGGTAACTATGGCTACACCTTC. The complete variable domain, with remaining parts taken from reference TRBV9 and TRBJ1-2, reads DSGVTQTPKHLITATGQRVTLRCSPRSGDLSVYWYQQSLDQGLQFLIQYYNGEERAKGNILERFSAQQFPDLHSELNLSSLELGDSALYFCASSVEIGGNYGYTFGSGTRLTVV.